This T cell receptor (beta chain) was found in a study of radiotherapy plus CTLA-4 blockade in lung cancer. Study background: Disease control was present in 30% to 40% of patients, and objective responses in 18%. Regarding the study as a whole: Reports identified early blood T cell clone dynamics, with interferon-beta, as the best response predictor.

V was trimmed by 2 bases and J by 8 bases, leaving 3 bases between them. The CDR3 runs 11 residues. Germline CDR1 is LNHDA and CDR2 is SQIVND (reference sequence). Assay: immunoSEQ multiplex PCR; the TCRdb copy retains only in-frame clones and omits some. The repertoire includes 95,000 to 150,000 clones, about nine tenths of them detected once, and more than 6.5% sits in the top ten. Regarding this clone: Its antigen is currently unknown.

V and J are TRBV19 and TRBJ2-2, with D uncertain. The sequence derives from a human donor with non-small cell lung cancer that progressed on radiotherapy plus ipilimumab. This material consisted of peripheral blood, taken from a patient treated with radiotherapy plus ipilimumab. The CDR3 DNA follows: TGTGCCAGTAGTATAAGGGGGGAGCTGTTTTTT. This encodes CASSIRGELFF.